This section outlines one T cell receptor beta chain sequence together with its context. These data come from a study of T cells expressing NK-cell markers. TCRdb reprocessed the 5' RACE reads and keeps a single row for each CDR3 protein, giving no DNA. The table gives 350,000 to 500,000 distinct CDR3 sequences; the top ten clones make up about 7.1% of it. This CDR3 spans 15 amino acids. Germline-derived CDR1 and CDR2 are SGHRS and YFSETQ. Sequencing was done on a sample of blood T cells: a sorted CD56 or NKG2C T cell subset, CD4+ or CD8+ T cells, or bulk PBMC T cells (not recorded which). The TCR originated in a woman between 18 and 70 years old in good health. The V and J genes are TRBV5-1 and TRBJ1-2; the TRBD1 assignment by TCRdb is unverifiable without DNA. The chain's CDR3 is CASSPAVGRNYGYTF.